The TCR beta chain described here comes from a study of blood T cell repertoires in COVID-19. TCRdb's table, derived via immunoSEQ multiplex PCR, lists solely in-frame clones and lacks some. The profile covers 45,000 to 55,000 clones, with 68% appearing a single time and roughly 10% taken by the ten largest. CDR3 length equals 17 residues. Trimming removed 1 base at V and 0 bases at J, with 15 bases between. Per germline, CDR1 MGHRA and CDR2 YSYEKL. This clone was counted between two and nine times. The rearrangement links TRBV4-1 to TRBJ1-1; TRBD1 might be the D (5 bases). The material sequenced was peripheral blood. This receptor was taken from a woman in her sixties or seventies with acute or convalescent COVID-19. The CDR3 DNA reads as TGCGCCAGCAGCCAAGTCTGGTCGTGGGGCATGAACACTGAAGCTTTCTTT. This encodes CASSQVWSWGMNTEAFF.